This T cell receptor (beta chain) was sequenced in a study of blood T cell repertoires in COVID-19. At the level of the study: Whether acute or convalescent, the COVID-19 samples came from the United States, Italy and Spain. Sample material is recorded as cDNA or gDNA derived from T cells, B-cell-depleted T cells, or PBMCs.

Authors' methods: Estimates of nucleated cell counts were drawn from the amplification of reference gene primers. This table comes from immunoSEQ multiplex PCR, and its TCRdb copy is limited to in-frame clones, with some not included. The DNA gave D and trimming, while V, J and clone size come from that table. The sample lists over 250,000 clones; around four fifths were seen once. The CDR3 runs to 14 residues. Germline CDR1 MNHEY, CDR2 SVGAGI. V was shortened by 7 bases and J by 8 bases, with 17 bases between the two germline ends. This chain connects TRBV6-5 to TRBJ2-2; the D gene is possibly TRBD1 (7 bases). The TCR was taken from a woman aged 50 to 60 who had recovered from COVID-19. The sequenced sample was peripheral blood. The CDR3 protein is CASIPRGVTGELFF. The DNA for the CDR3 is TGTGCCAGCATCCCCAGGGGGGTTACAGGGGAGCTGTTTTTT.